The 31 T cell receptor beta chains presented below share a single source sample, sequenced in a study of cytomegalovirus exposure and HLA in healthy donors. Using immunoSEQ multiplex PCR, the repertoire was profiled, and TCRdb retains in-frame clones only, with some absent. The table lists about 130,000 clones, nearly 90% of them singletons. Sequencing was performed on PBMCs. The receptors stem from a woman between 18 and 30 years old in good health and CMV-seronegative.

This chain connects TRBV15 to TRBJ2-3; tentatively, D is TRBD1 (6 bases). CDR1 and CDR2 from the germline V gene are LNHNV and YYDKDF (reference sequence). CDR3 length: 17 residues. V was cut by 3 bases and J by 4 bases, with 20 bases left in between. The CDR3, as DNA: TGTGCCACCAGCAGCGACTCGGATGGAGGACAGCCAGATACGCAGTATTTT. Its protein product is CATSSDSDGGQPDTQYF.

The genes are TRBV5-1 and TRBJ2-5; 8 bases fit TRBD2. Germline loops: CDR1 SGHRS, CDR2 YFSETQ. This CDR3 spans 14 amino acids. Unmatched junction bases numbered 3, after V lost 1 base and J lost 4 bases. This CDR3 is CASSLYREGETQYF. The CDR3 DNA reads as TGCGCCAGCAGCTTGTACCGGGAGGGAGAGACCCAGTACTTC.

The chain uses TRBV2 and TRBJ1-1, with D possibly matching TRBD1 (6 bases). V lost 8 bases, J lost 4 bases, and 14 bases lay in between. The germline gives CDR1 SNHLY, CDR2 FYNNEI. This CDR3 is 13 amino acids long. The chain's CDR3 is CASDSGVGTEAFF. The CDR3 coding sequence is TGTGCCAGCGACTCAGGGGTTGGCACTGAAGCTTTCTTT.

The chain employs TRBV18 and TRBJ2-7; D gene unclear. Germline V gives CDR1 KGHSH, CDR2 LQKENI. There are 14 residues in the CDR3. The V and J ends lost 7 bases and 4 bases respectively, with 17 bases between them. CDR3 protein: CASCVTVECYEQYF. For the CDR3, the DNA is TGTGCCAGCTGCGTTACAGTTGAGTGTTACGAGCAGTACTTC.

This chain joins TRBV28 and TRBJ2-1; 13 nucleotides line up with TRBD2. CDR1 and CDR2 (germline): MDHEN, SYDVKM. The CDR3 has 18 amino acids. V lost 4 bases to trimming and J lost 4 bases; unmatched junction nucleotides: 10. The CDR3 protein is CASSYYAGTSGTYNEQFF. Here the CDR3 DNA reads TGTGCCAGCAGTTATTACGCCGGGACTAGCGGGACATACAATGAGCAGTTCTTC.

CDR3 protein: CASSSRTGADEAFF. The CDR3 coding sequence is TGTGCCAGCAGCTCGAGGACAGGGGCCGATGAAGCTTTCTTT. The V call is TRBV7-6, the J call TRBJ1-1; 9 bases match TRBD1. Looked up from germline, CDR1 is SGHVS and CDR2 is FNYEAQ. The J segment lost 7 bases and the V segment lost 4 bases, leaving 7 bases of the junction unmatched. The CDR3 contains 14 residues.

The chain carries TRBV18 and TRBJ2-7; no clear D. The CDR3 consists of 14 residues. Germline V gene data show CDR1 as KGHSH and CDR2 as LQKENI. V lost 1 base and J 1 base, leaving 8 bases between the germline ends. CDR3 bases: TGTGCCAGCTCACCACGTTCAGGATCCTACGAGCAGTACGTC. This codes for CASSPRSGSYEQYV.

V usage is TRBV7-9 and J usage is TRBJ2-3; D call uncertain. Trimming cost V 6 bases and J 6 bases, with 7 bases left between them. This CDR3 spans 11 amino acids. Per germline, CDR1 SEHNR and CDR2 FQNEAQ (reference sequence). The CDR3 here is CASSSPDTQYF. The CDR3 bases are TGTGCCAGCAGTAGCCCCGATACGCAGTATTTT.

V gene TRBV6-5 combines with J gene TRBJ1-5; a possible D gene is TRBD1 (5 bases). This CDR3 region has 13 residues. V lost 6 bases and J 9 bases, leaving 15 bases between the germline ends. CDR1 and CDR2 from the germline V gene are MNHEY and SVGAGI. CDR3 region: CASRPPGGTPQHF. The CDR3 DNA sequence: TGTGCCAGCAGACCCCCGGGGGGGACGCCCCAGCATTTT.

This clone was seen only once. The rearrangement joins TRBV6-1 to TRBJ2-7, with a possible D match to TRBD2 (6 bases). This CDR3 comprises 15 residues. Germline assignment: CDR1 MNHNS and CDR2 SASEGT. V dropped 1 base and J dropped 3 bases, with 13 bases sitting between them. The CDR3 region has the DNA TGTGCCAGCAGTGAAGGGGGGGTGCCGCTCTACGAGCAGTACGTC. Protein sequence: CASSEGGVPLYEQYV.

The rearrangement uses TRBV30 and TRBJ1-1; D might be TRBD1 (5 bases). Germline-derived CDR1 and CDR2 are GTSNPN and SVGIG (reference sequence). Trimming removed 7 bases from V and 2 bases from J, with 23 bases in between. The CDR3 extends over 16 amino acids. This chain's CDR3 is CASSRERPTANTEAFF. The CDR3 region has the DNA TGTGCCTCTTCAAGAGAACGCCCGACAGCTAACACTGAAGCTTTCTTT.

Remarks on this clone: Other nucleotide sequences from this sample produce the same CDR3. The chain joins TRBV5-1 to TRBJ2-5, with D unresolved. The CDR3 sequence is 13 residues long. The germline gives CDR1 SGHRS, CDR2 YFSETQ. Trimming took 4 bases from V and 5 from J, leaving 12 bases between them. CDR3 nucleotides: TGCGCCAGCAGCCGAGGCCTACCGGAGACCCAGTACTTC. Translating gives CASSRGLPETQYF.

CDR3 loop: CASSLTGTSGAGANVLTF. The CDR3 region has the DNA TGTGCCAGCAGCCTTACCGGGACTAGCGGGGCTGGGGCCAACGTCCTGACTTTC. This chain joins TRBV4-2 and TRBJ2-6; 13 bases fit TRBD2. This CDR3 region has 18 residues. V was pared by 4 bases and J by 2 bases, with 5 bases of the junction left unmatched. Germline CDR1 reads LGHNA; CDR2 reads YNFKEQ.

The chain carries TRBV29-1 and TRBJ2-4; 7 bases match TRBD1. The CDR3 length is 12 residues. Germline CDR1 reads SQVTM; CDR2 reads ANQGSEA. The ends lost 1 base at V and 8 bases at J; junction bases unmatched: 2. In DNA form, the CDR3 reads TGCAGCGTTGAAGGAACAGGGGACATTCAGTACTTC. Its protein product is CSVEGTGDIQYF.

The chain recombines TRBV6-5 with TRBJ1-3; D is unresolved. The V and J ends lost 6 bases and 0 bases respectively, with 9 bases between them. From germline, CDR1 is MNHEY and CDR2 SVGAGI. The CDR3 spans 14 residues. The DNA of the CDR3 is TGTGCCAGCAGGCCGGGGATCTCTGGAAACACCATATATTTT. Residues: CASRPGISGNTIYF.

This rearrangement joins TRBV4-1 to TRBJ1-1, with a weak D call TRBD1 (6 bases). CDR1 and CDR2 (germline): MGHRA, YSYEKL. V lost 3 bases and J 9 bases, leaving 14 bases between the germline ends. The CDR3 has 13 amino acids. In DNA form, the CDR3 reads TGCGCCAGCAGCCAGGGGTGGGGGCTTCAAGCTTTCTTT. Protein sequence: CASSQGWGLQAFF.

The chain carries TRBV5-6 and TRBJ2-3, with 7 bases matching TRBD2. Germline V gene sequence: CDR1 SGHDT, CDR2 YYEEEE. This CDR3 spans 11 amino acids. V lost 4 bases and J lost 11; bases outside the gene matches: 4. The CDR3 loop is CASSSGEWQYF. DNA of the CDR3: TGTGCCAGCAGCAGCGGGGAGTGGCAGTATTTT.

The gene calls are TRBV27 and TRBJ2-7; 10 nucleotides align to TRBD2. V lost 8 bases, J lost 0 bases, and 7 bases stayed unmatched. Germline values: CDR1 MNHEY, CDR2 SMNVEV (reference sequence). CDR3 size: 15 residues. The CDR3 protein is CASGGLAASSYEQYF. The CDR3 DNA is TGTGCCAGCGGAGGACTAGCGGCAAGCTCCTACGAGCAGTACTTC.

V gene TRBV6-1 combines with J gene TRBJ2-2, with TRBD2 matching 7 bases. The length of the CDR3 is 14 residues. J lost 7 bases, V lost 10 bases, and 12 bases had no gene match. The germline V gene encodes CDR1 MNHNS and CDR2 SASEGT. CDR3 in DNA: TGTGCCATACATATTGGGAGGGCCGGCGGGGAGCTGTTTTTT. This encodes CAIHIGRAGGELFF.

This chain uses TRBV15 with TRBJ2-4, with a tentative D call TRBD2 (5 bases). This CDR3 contains 18 residues. Between the trimmed V and J ends, which lost 0 bases and 1 base, there was a span of 16 bases. Germline V gene data show CDR1 as LNHNV and CDR2 as YYDKDF (reference sequence). Written as DNA, the CDR3 is TGTGCCACCAGCAGAGAGGGAGTACATCAGCCCGCCAAAAACATTCAGTACTTC. Residues: CATSREGVHQPAKNIQYF.

The V call is TRBV6-1, the J call TRBJ1-5; 8 bases are shared with TRBD1. Losses at the gene ends were 7 bases for V and 7 bases for J; bases not matched to a gene: 6. Germline assignment: CDR1 MNHNS and CDR2 SASEGT. CDR3 length: 13 amino acids. The CDR3: CASTGQGEQPQHF. As DNA, the CDR3 is TGTGCCAGCACCGGACAGGGTGAACAGCCCCAGCATTTT.

DNA of the CDR3: TGCGCCAGCAGCGTACAGGTGAACACTGAAGCTTTCTTT. It codes for CASSVQVNTEAFF. V usage is TRBV5-1 and J usage is TRBJ1-1; tentative D call: TRBD1 (5 bases). The CDR3 covers 13 residues. Per germline, CDR1 SGHRS and CDR2 YFSETQ. Trimming stripped 4 bases from V and 0 bases from J, with 7 bases between.

V usage is TRBV6-6 and J usage is TRBJ1-3; D is perhaps TRBD1 (6 bases). CDR3 length: 13 amino acids. Per germline, CDR1 MNHNY and CDR2 SVGAGI (reference sequence). Trimming took 6 bases from V and 6 from J, leaving 12 bases between them. The CDR3 DNA reads as TGTGCCAGCAGCAGGACAGACCTAAACACCATATATTTT. Translating it yields CASSRTDLNTIYF.

This clone occurred once. In nucleotides, the CDR3 is TGTGCCAGCAGCGCCCTAGCGGGAGAATCGGATACGCAGTATTTT. Translated, it gives CASSALAGESDTQYF. This rearrangement joins TRBV7-7 to TRBJ2-3; 10 bases agree with TRBD2. Trimming removed 5 bases from V and 6 bases from J; junction bases left unmatched: 8. The germline gives CDR1 SSHAT, CDR2 FNYEAQ (reference sequence). This CDR3 is built from 15 residues.

The genes are TRBV18 and TRBJ2-1, with TRBD2 matching over 8 bases. V dropped 3 bases and J dropped 13; count of bases not matched to a gene: 11. CDR3 length: 14 amino acids. CDR1 and CDR2 from the germline V gene are KGHSH and LQKENI. The CDR3 loop is CASSPGRSSGTQFF. The DNA for the CDR3 is TGTGCCAGCTCACCGGGGAGAAGTAGCGGGACCCAGTTCTTC.

The V and J genes are TRBV7-2 and TRBJ1-4; 9 nucleotides match TRBD1. Losses at the gene ends were 5 bases for V and 5 bases for J; bases not matched to a gene: 3. Looked up from germline, CDR1 is SGHTA and CDR2 is FQGNSA. The CDR3 totals 14 residues. CDR3 coding DNA: TGTGCCAGCAGCCGACAGGGGGACAATGAAAAACTGTTTTTT. It is translated as CASSRQGDNEKLFF.

This clone was counted between two and nine times. CDR3 in DNA: TGTGCCAGCAGTGAAGCGGTGGGCTCACCCCTCCACTTT. Its protein product is CASSEAVGSPLHF. The J gene is TRBJ1-6, the V gene TRBV2; D gene uncertain. The CDR3 runs to 13 residues. Germline CDR1 and CDR2: SNHLY and FYNNEI. Deletions cut 0 bases from V and 10 bases from J, with 7 bases between.

For the CDR3, the DNA is TGTGCCAGCAGCTTGGAAGGACACCAGGTGCAGTACTTC. It encodes CASSLEGHQVQYF. The chain joins TRBV5-4 to TRBJ2-7; weak D call: TRBD1 (5 bases). Germline V gene data show CDR1 as SGHNT and CDR2 as YYREEE (reference sequence). The CDR3 has 13 amino acids. V lost 0 bases to trimming and J lost 9 bases, with 13 bases between them.

V gene TRBV28 combines with J gene TRBJ1-5; D might be TRBD1 (5 bases). The CDR3 is 15 amino acids. Germline loops: CDR1 MDHEN, CDR2 SYDVKM. Between the trimmed V and J ends, which lost 3 bases and 2 bases, there was a span of 11 bases. The CDR3 sequence is CASSFGGRGNQPQHF. CDR3 bases: TGTGCCAGCAGTTTCGGGGGAAGAGGCAATCAGCCCCAGCATTTT. The full variable domain, its missing parts supplied by reference TRBV28 and TRBJ1-5, is DVKVTQSSRYLVKRTGEKVFLECVQDMDHENMFWYRQDPGLGLRLIYFSYDVKMKEKGDIPEGYSVSREKKERFSLILESASTNQTSMYLCASSFGGRGNQPQHFGDGTRLSIL.

V gene TRBV27 combines with J gene TRBJ2-3, with TRBD1 as a possible D gene (6 bases). This CDR3 has 14 amino acids. Deletions cut 1 base from V and 4 bases from J, with 9 bases between. Germline-derived CDR1 and CDR2 are MNHEY and SMNVEV (reference sequence). The CDR3 DNA reads as TGTGCCAGCAGTTTATTAGGGGGTGCAGATACGCAGTATTTT. It encodes CASSLLGGADTQYF.

As for this clone: This same CDR3 is encoded by further DNA sequences in the sample. The V call is TRBV7-9, the J call TRBJ2-3, with unresolved D. Deletions cut 5 bases from V and 2 bases from J, with 5 bases between. Per germline, CDR1 SEHNR and CDR2 FQNEAQ (reference sequence). CDR3 size: 12 residues. CDR3 DNA: TGTGCCAGCAGCCCTAACACAGATACGCAGTATTTT. This codes for CASSPNTDTQYF.